The entry below gives a single T cell receptor beta chain sequence along with its context. The data stem from a study of blood T cells in healthy people across ages. The V gene end was trimmed by 2 bases and the J gene end by 4 bases; junction bases not matched to a gene: 12. Germline CDR1 and CDR2: SQVTM and ANQGSEA. The CDR3 sequence is 16 residues long. Sample-barcoded 5' priming and a J-beta primer mix drove a second PCR of about 6 to 11 cycles. TCRdb reanalysed the 5' RACE reads using MiXCR and keeps one entry per CDR3 protein. The sample consists of some 1 million distinct CDR3 sequences, less than 50% of them appearing once.

The chain joins TRBV29-1 to TRBJ1-1, with TRBD1 matching over 8 bases. This sequence was found in an older woman in good health. Specimen: blood. The CDR3 spells CSVERGQGARATEAFF. The CDR3 region has the DNA TGCAGCGTTGAAAGGGGGCAGGGGGCGAGAGCCACTGAAGCTTTCTTT.